These 29 T cell receptor beta chains were all obtained from the same sample, sequenced in a study of response to subunit inactivated influenza vaccine. TCRdb itself ran the RT-PCR reads through MiXCR, one entry per CDR3 protein. The table includes 600,000 to 700,000 distinct CDR3 sequences, 11% to 15% detected once. The sample here was PBMCs from blood, taken 14 to 15 days before vaccination. The receptors come from a man aged 50-60 years who received an inactivated influenza vaccine.

This clonotype ranks as medium-sized. The rearrangement joins TRBV29-1 to TRBJ2-7; 7 bases agree with TRBD1. CDR3 length: 15 amino acids. Looked up from germline, CDR1 is SQVTM and CDR2 is ANQGSEA. The J segment lost 0 bases and the V segment lost 1 base, leaving 6 bases of the junction unmatched. The CDR3 DNA reads as TGCAGCGTTGAAGGAGTAGGGGACAGCTCCTACGAGCAGTACTTC. This translates into CSVEGVGDSSYEQYF.

This clonotype was counted only a few times. The chain combines TRBV28 with TRBJ2-7; TRBD2 is a possible D gene (5 bases). This CDR3 has 14 amino acids. Trimming removed 3 bases at V and 3 bases at J, with 12 bases between. CDR1 and CDR2 (germline): MDHEN, SYDVKM. CDR3 in DNA: TGTGCCAGCAGTTTGCAAGGAGAGGGCTACGAGCAGTACTTC. Translation: CASSLQGEGYEQYF.

On this clonotype itself: A read error may be the cause here, since a much bigger clone is one base away. CDR3 amino acids: CASMGVLAGQQFF. CDR3 nucleotides: TGTGCCAGCATGGGGGTTCTAGCGGGACAGCAGTTCTTC. The chain employs TRBV2 and TRBJ2-1; TRBD2 matches at 9 bases. CDR3 length: 13 amino acids. V shed 7 bases, J shed 11 bases, and the junction held 9 bases outside the gene matches. CDR1 and CDR2 (germline): SNHLY, FYNNEI.

This clonotype occurred a few times. The chain recombines TRBV2 with TRBJ2-3; 8 nucleotides agree with TRBD2. This CDR3 is built from 15 residues. From germline, CDR1 is SNHLY and CDR2 FYNNEI. J was trimmed by 0 bases and V by 8 bases; bases with no gene match: 7. CDR3 in amino acids: CASSRTSRSTDTQYF. CDR3 coding DNA: TGTGCCAGCTCCCGGACTAGCCGCAGCACAGATACGCAGTATTTT. The full variable domain, completed using reference TRBV2 and TRBJ2-3, is EPEVTQTPSHQVTQMGQEVILRCVPISNHLYFYWYRQILGQKVEFLVSFYNNEISEKSEIFDDQFSVERPDGSNFTLKIRSTKLEDSAMYFCASSRTSRSTDTQYFGPGTRLTVL.

J is TRBJ1-2 and V is TRBV20-1; no clear D gene. Trimming removed 3 bases at V and 5 bases at J, with 10 bases between. There are 12 residues in the CDR3. Germline loops: CDR1 DFQATT, CDR2 SNEGSKA (reference sequence). Written as DNA, the CDR3 is TGCAGTGCTAGGGGAGGGAGGTATGGCTACACCTTC. This codes for CSARGGRYGYTF.

This clonotype was picked up a small number of times. This sequence joins TRBV11-2 and TRBJ1-4, with D unresolved. Germline loops: CDR1 SGHAT, CDR2 FQNNGV. The CDR3 extends over 18 amino acids. The V and J ends lost 2 bases and 6 bases respectively, with 22 bases between them. Written as DNA, the CDR3 is TGTGCCAGCAGCTTAAGACCCCGGGCCCCGGGAGAGGATGAAAAACTGTTTTTT. Protein product: CASSLRPRAPGEDEKLFF.

This clonotype was detected a few times. The V call is TRBV7-9, the J call TRBJ2-7; no definite D call. CDR1 and CDR2 from the germline V gene are SEHNR and FQNEAQ (reference sequence). This CDR3 has 15 amino acids. Trimming removed 1 base from V and 2 bases from J, with 12 bases in between. CDR3 DNA: TGTGCCAGCAGCTTAGGTTACTCCCCGCCCTACGAGCAGTACTTC. Amino acid sequence: CASSLGYSPPYEQYF.

This clonotype was seen a few times. CDR3 loop: CSVGNSYEQYF. Here the CDR3 DNA reads TGCAGCGTTGGAAACTCCTACGAGCAGTACTTC. The chain couples TRBV29-1 to TRBJ2-7; no clear D gene. Germline CDR1 SQVTM, CDR2 ANQGSEA. The CDR3 contains 11 residues. The ends were cut back, 4 bases at V and 0 bases at J, with 4 bases in the middle.

This clonotype was seen repeatedly, ten times or more. This rearrangement joins TRBV12-3 or TRBV12-4 to TRBJ1-1, with D uncertain. This CDR3 comprises 15 residues. Between the trimmed V and J ends, which lost 6 bases and 4 bases, there was a span of 18 bases. The CDR3 region has the DNA TGTGCCAGCAGGGCCAAACAGAGGGTCGGCACTGAAGCTTTCTTT. It translates to CASRAKQRVGTEAFF.

This clonotype turned up a few times. The V and J genes are TRBV20-1 and TRBJ2-7, with TRBD1 matching 10 bases. The germline gives CDR1 DFQATT, CDR2 SNEGSKA (reference sequence). The CDR3 spans 14 residues. V lost 1 base and J lost 1; bases outside the gene matches: 1. CDR3 coding DNA: TGCAGTGCTAGAGGGGACAGGGGATCCTACGAGCAGTACTTC. This codes for CSARGDRGSYEQYF.

V and J are TRBV9 and TRBJ1-1; no clear D. V dropped 3 bases and J dropped 4 bases, with 13 bases sitting between them. The CDR3 is 14 residues long. From germline, CDR1 is SGDLS and CDR2 YYNGEE. The CDR3 spells CASSGSEGATEAFF. The CDR3 bases are TGTGCCAGCAGCGGTAGTGAGGGAGCCACTGAAGCTTTCTTT.

This clonotype was observed a few times. V is TRBV7-8 and J is TRBJ2-7; the match to TRBD1 covers 8 bases. This CDR3 comprises 16 residues. CDR1 is SGHVS and CDR2 is FQNEAQ in the germline V gene. V lost 1 base and J lost 4; bases outside the gene matches: 9. The CDR3 protein is CASSLEESGGEYEQYF. CDR3 DNA: TGTGCCAGCAGCTTAGAGGAGTCAGGGGGCGAGTACGAGCAGTACTTC.

This rearrangement joins TRBV15 to TRBJ2-3; D may be TRBD1 (6 bases). V lost 1 base and J 3 bases, leaving 11 bases between the germline ends. The CDR3 is made up of 15 amino acids. Germline CDR1 reads LNHNV; CDR2 reads YYDKDF (reference sequence). The CDR3 DNA reads TGTGCCACCAGCAGAGGGCAGGGGCGAACAGATACGCAGTATTTT. Translation gives CATSRGQGRTDTQYF.

This clonotype was counted between two and nine times. This chain connects TRBV28 to TRBJ2-3, with 7 bases matching TRBD2. CDR1 and CDR2 (germline): MDHEN, SYDVKM. Trimming removed 3 bases from V and 8 bases from J; junction bases left unmatched: 5. CDR3 length: 13 amino acids. DNA of the CDR3: TGTGCCAGCAGTTTCCGGGACTACGGTACGCAGTATTTT. This codes for CASSFRDYGTQYF.

Notes on this clonotype: One end of the junction is discordant with germline, which a read error may explain. The V gene is TRBV28, the J gene TRBJ1-2; TRBD1 matches 8 bases. This CDR3 is 15 amino acids long. The germline V gene has CDR1 MDHEN and CDR2 SYDVKM. The DNA for the CDR3 is TGTGCCAGCAGTCCCGACAGGGGCCTTCACTACGGCTACACCTTC. Encoded protein: CASSPDRGLHYGYTF.

This clonotype was counted only a few times. This chain connects TRBV6-2 or TRBV6-3 to TRBJ2-7, with no clear D. In germline, CDR1 is MNHEY, CDR2 SVGEGT. Between the trimmed V and J ends, which lost 7 bases and 0 bases, there was a span of 10 bases. The CDR3 sequence is 13 residues long. The CDR3, as DNA: TGTGCCAGCACATCCACCAGCTCCTACGAGCAGTACTTC. Translating it yields CASTSTSSYEQYF.

At least ten counts were recorded for this clonotype. This chain links TRBV2 with TRBJ2-7; 8 bases align to TRBD2. From germline, CDR1 is SNHLY and CDR2 FYNNEI. The J segment lost 1 base and the V segment lost 5 bases, leaving 7 bases of the junction unmatched. This CDR3 contains 15 residues. Here the CDR3 DNA reads TGTGCCAGCAGTTTCCAGAGCGGGAGTTCCTACGAGCAGTACTTC. Protein product: CASSFQSGSSYEQYF.

This clonotype appeared many times. The rearrangement uses TRBV7-2 and TRBJ1-5; 8 positions agree with TRBD1. The ends lost 5 bases at V and 9 bases at J; junction bases unmatched: 12. Germline V gene lookup returns CDR1 SGHTA and CDR2 FQGNSA. The CDR3 covers 15 residues. DNA of the CDR3: TGTGCCAGCAGCACAGGGACAGGACCTTCTGGGCCCCAGCATTTT. Protein: CASSTGTGPSGPQHF. Complete variable domain (other parts from reference TRBV7-2 and TRBJ1-5): GAGVSQSPSNKVTEKGKDVELRCDPISGHTALYWYRQSLGQGLEFLIYFQGNSAPDKSGLPSDRFSAERTGGSVSTLTIQRTQQEDSAVYLCASSTGTGPSGPQHFGDGTRLSIL.

This clonotype was recorded a few times. J is TRBJ2-4 and V is TRBV19, with D perhaps TRBD2 (7 bases). Trimming stripped 0 bases from V and 3 bases from J, with 12 bases between. Germline CDR1 LNHDA, CDR2 SQIVND (reference sequence). This CDR3 spans 16 amino acids. This CDR3 reads CASSIEERGGKNIQYF. The CDR3 coding sequence is TGTGCCAGTAGTATAGAGGAAAGGGGGGGCAAAAACATTCAGTACTTC.

This clonotype has a count of ten or more. V and J are TRBV5-1 and TRBJ2-7, with D maybe TRBD2 (5 bases). In germline, CDR1 is SGHRS, CDR2 YFSETQ. This CDR3 spans 14 amino acids. V was shortened by 0 bases and J by 2 bases, with 9 bases between the two germline ends. The CDR3 nucleotides are TGCGCCAGCAGCTTGGATCCGGGGACCTACGAGCAGTACTTC. It is translated as CASSLDPGTYEQYF.

In DNA form, the CDR3 reads TGTGCCAGCTCACCGGGGACGGACGGCGGGAATGAGCAGTTCTTC. Translated, it gives CASSPGTDGGNEQFF. The rearrangement joins TRBV18 to TRBJ2-1; D may match TRBD1 or TRBD2 (5 bases each). The length of the CDR3 is 15 residues. The germline gives CDR1 KGHSH, CDR2 LQKENI. Trimming removed 3 bases at V and 7 bases at J, with 16 bases between.

In its sample, this clonotype was seen once. The rearrangement joins TRBV30 to TRBJ2-6; weak D call: TRBD2 (5 bases). Trimming removed 0 bases at V and 0 bases at J, with 15 bases between. The CDR3 loop spans 18 amino acids. Germline lookup yields CDR1 GTSNPN and CDR2 SVGIG (reference sequence). Here the CDR3 DNA reads TGTGCCTGGAGTGTAATCCGGACTTACGTCTCTGGGGCCAACGTCCTGACTTTC. Translation: CAWSVIRTYVSGANVLTF.

This clonotype was detected only a few times. The CDR3 protein is CASSQGSGEVADTQYF. CDR3 DNA sequence: TGTGCCAGCAGCCAAGGATCGGGAGAGGTAGCAGATACGCAGTATTTT. The V gene is TRBV4-2, the J gene TRBJ2-3; weak D call: TRBD2 (6 bases). The CDR3 sequence is 16 residues long. Germline values: CDR1 LGHNA, CDR2 YNFKEQ. V was cut by 1 base and J by 4 bases, with 15 bases left in between.

This clonotype came up a few times. The chain uses TRBV6-2 or TRBV6-3 and TRBJ2-7; maybe TRBD1 (6 bases). The CDR3 spans 13 residues. The V and J ends lost 2 bases and 6 bases respectively, with 11 bases between them. The germline V gene has CDR1 MNHEY and CDR2 SVGEGT. CDR3 amino acids: CASSYPGQPEQYF. In DNA form, the CDR3 reads TGTGCCAGCAGTTACCCCGGACAGCCCGAGCAGTACTTC.

This chain uses TRBV11-1 with TRBJ1-1, with 9 nucleotides matching TRBD1. Germline values: CDR1 SGHAT, CDR2 FQDESV (reference sequence). CDR3 length: 19 amino acids. J was trimmed by 1 base and V by 5 bases; bases with no gene match: 17. The CDR3 region is CASSPWVGRGTGRNTEAFF. The CDR3 region has the DNA TGTGCCAGCAGCCCATGGGTAGGCCGGGGGACAGGGCGGAACACTGAAGCTTTCTTT.

The table lists this clonotype with a few counts. V gene TRBV9 combines with J gene TRBJ1-2; D gene ambiguous. The CDR3 spans 15 residues. The germline gives CDR1 SGDLS, CDR2 YYNGEE. The germline V and J ends were trimmed by 3 bases and 7 bases, with 19 bases remaining between them. Here the CDR3 DNA reads TGTGCCAGCAGCGCTAATCTGGGTGGAGTAGGTGGCTACACCTTC. It encodes CASSANLGGVGGYTF.

This clonotype was found a few times. This rearrangement joins TRBV4-3 to TRBJ2-7; either TRBD1 or TRBD2 may fit D (6 bases each). CDR3 length: 13 amino acids. V lost 5 bases and J 5 bases, leaving 13 bases between the germline ends. Germline assignment: CDR1 LGHNA and CDR2 YSLEER. CDR3 sequence reads: CASSATGADEQYF. Written as DNA, the CDR3 is TGCGCCAGCAGCGCCACGGGGGCCGACGAGCAGTACTTC.

This clonotype was detected many times. This chain links TRBV6-5 with TRBJ2-3, with D possibly matching TRBD2 (5 bases). Germline V gene lookup returns CDR1 MNHEY and CDR2 SVGAGI. Trimming removed 4 bases at V and 0 bases at J, with 11 bases between. There are 15 residues in the CDR3. This CDR3 reads CASSLRARSTDTQYF. The DNA of the CDR3 is TGTGCCAGCAGTTTGAGGGCTAGAAGCACAGATACGCAGTATTTT.

This clonotype was seen more than once but under ten times. The V call is TRBV12-3 or TRBV12-4, the J call TRBJ2-7; 8 nucleotides match TRBD2. With 4 bases clipped from V and 5 bases from J, the junction kept 10 bases outside the gene matches. CDR3 length equals 15 residues. CDR3 DNA sequence: TGTGCCAGCAGTTCATACGGGAGGGATCTTAACGAGCAGTACTTC. As protein: CASSSYGRDLNEQYF.